This TCR beta chain comes out of a study of STAT5B mutations in CD4+ large granular lymphocyte leukemia. Points on this clone: Its antigen is currently unknown.

General study points: Top patient clones used TRBV06 genes more often: 8/27 versus 2/35 in controls.

The V and J ends lost 6 bases and 1 base respectively, with 18 bases between them. Germline assignment: CDR1 SEHNR and CDR2 FQNEAQ (reference sequence). The CDR3 contains 16 residues. Assay: immunoSEQ multiplex PCR; the TCRdb copy retains only in-frame clones and omits some. The sample contains over 25,000 clones, 70% to 90% of which appear only once. The chain links TRBV7-9 to TRBJ1-1; D perhaps matches TRBD1 (5 bases). This TCR was sampled from a human donor in good health. The sample consisted of CD4+ T cells from blood buffy coats. CDR3 loop: CASSRGEGATNTEAFF. DNA for the CDR3: TGTGCCAGCAGTCGGGGAGAAGGGGCTACGAACACTGAAGCTTTCTTT. The whole variable domain, remainder taken from reference TRBV7-9 and TRBJ1-1, is DTGVSQNPRHKITKRGQNVTFRCDPISEHNRLYWYRQTLGQGPEFLTYFQNEAQLEKSRLLSDRFSAERPKGSFSTLEIQRTEQGDSAMYLCASSRGEGATNTEAFFGQGTRLTVV.